Below, 30 T cell receptor beta chains from the same sample are listed, as sequenced in a study of blood T cell repertoires in COVID-19 (dated by TCRdb to 2018 to 2020). Library prep was done by the immunoSEQ multiplex PCR assay. As stored in TCRdb, this immuneACCESS dataset retains in-frame rearrangements with V and J assigned. A fraction of the clones does not appear; measured against another copy, unresolved V genes explain less than half of the discrepancy, and the remainder lacks a known reason. The sample records roughly 84,000 clones, about 79% of which are singletons. The ten largest make up about 4% of the sample. Material: peripheral blood. These receptors all come from a woman between 45 and 60 years old with acute or convalescent COVID-19.

V gene TRBV3-1 (or the pseudogene TRBV3-2) combines with J gene TRBJ2-7; D is unresolved. Looked up from germline, CDR1 is LGHDT and CDR2 is YNNKEL (reference sequence). V was trimmed by 1 base and J by 3 bases, leaving 7 bases between them. This CDR3 has 13 amino acids. The CDR3 is CASSQAPGYEQYF. As DNA, the CDR3 is TGTGCCAGCAGCCAAGCGCCGGGCTACGAGCAGTACTTC.

The chain uses TRBV19 and TRBJ2-3, with TRBD2 identical over 8 bases. Germline CDR1 is LNHDA and CDR2 is SQIVND (reference sequence). The CDR3 runs to 14 residues. With 1 base clipped from V and 7 bases from J, the junction kept 4 bases outside the gene matches. CDR3 residues: CASSIGLAGNTQYF. CDR3 nucleotide sequence: TGTGCCAGTAGTATAGGTTTAGCGGGGAATACGCAGTATTTT. The complete variable domain, with remaining parts taken from reference TRBV19 and TRBJ2-3, reads DGGITQSPKYLFRKEGQNVTLSCEQNLNHDAMYWYRQDPGQGLRLIYYSQIVNDFQKGDIAEGYSVSREKKESFPLTVTSAQKNPTAFYLCASSIGLAGNTQYFGPGTRLTVL.

This chain connects TRBV10-3 to TRBJ1-2; maybe TRBD1 (6 bases). The V gene lost 7 bases and the J gene lost 5 bases, with 20 bases spanning the gap. The CDR3 sequence is 15 residues long. Germline loops: CDR1 ENHRY, CDR2 SYGVKD. As DNA, the CDR3 is TGTGCCATCACCGGAATCCGACAGGAGCGATATGGCTACACCTTC. It codes for CAITGIRQERYGYTF.

A note on this clone: The sample has other DNA sequences that encode this CDR3 too. V gene TRBV5-1 combines with J gene TRBJ2-2; tentatively, D is TRBD1 (6 bases). V was trimmed by 3 bases and J by 1 base, leaving 7 bases between them. The germline gives CDR1 SGHRS, CDR2 YFSETQ. The CDR3 consists of 14 residues. CDR3 loop: CASSSGQNTGELFF. Written as DNA, the CDR3 is TGCGCCAGCAGCTCGGGACAGAACACCGGGGAGCTGTTTTTT.

This rearrangement joins TRBV5-1 to TRBJ2-3; 7 nucleotides match TRBD1. CDR3 size: 15 residues. V lost 3 bases, J lost 2 bases, and 6 bases stayed unmatched. In germline, CDR1 is SGHRS, CDR2 YFSETQ. CDR3 residues: CASSSGQVLTDTQYF. The DNA of the CDR3 is TGCGCCAGCAGCTCTGGACAGGTTCTCACAGATACGCAGTATTTT.

This sequence joins TRBV28 and TRBJ2-5; the D gene is possibly TRBD1 (6 bases). V lost 8 bases, J lost 5 bases, and 15 bases lay in between. CDR1 MDHEN and CDR2 SYDVKM come from the germline V gene. The CDR3 spans 13 residues. DNA for the CDR3: TGTGCCAGCCGACTACAGGGTATGGAGACCCAGTACTTC. Protein: CASRLQGMETQYF.

This clone was counted a single time. The chain has TRBV6-5 and TRBJ2-7, with 10 bases fitting TRBD1. The CDR3 loop spans 13 amino acids. Trimming took 11 bases from V and 2 from J; bases not matched to a gene: 6. The germline gives CDR1 MNHEY, CDR2 SVGAGI. This CDR3 reads CAGKDRGTYEQYF. The CDR3 DNA reads as TGTGCCGGAAAGGACAGGGGGACCTACGAGCAGTACTTC.

This clone has just one count. The CDR3 DNA reads as TGTGCCAGCAGCCAAGATTACAATCAGCCCCAGCATTTT. This encodes CASSQDYNQPQHF. The rearrangement joins TRBV4-2 to TRBJ1-5; D unclear. Trimming cost V 0 bases and J 3 bases, with 3 bases left between them. This CDR3 region has 13 residues. The V gene's germline CDR1 is LGHNA and CDR2 YNFKEQ.

The V and J genes are TRBV20-1 and TRBJ2-1; 13 positions match TRBD2. J was trimmed by 13 bases and V by 3 bases; bases with no gene match: 12. Germline CDR1 reads DFQATT; CDR2 reads SNEGSKA (reference sequence). CDR3 length equals 15 residues. The CDR3 DNA follows: TGCAGTGCTAGTCCGACTAGCGGGGGGTCGTCTGTACAGTTCTTC. Protein product: CSASPTSGGSSVQFF.

In this sample, this clone turned up once. The V call is TRBV19, the J call TRBJ2-4; 8 bases align to TRBD2. This CDR3 comprises 14 residues. Germline lookup yields CDR1 LNHDA and CDR2 SQIVND (reference sequence). Unmatched junction bases numbered 7, after V lost 6 bases and J lost 6 bases. The CDR3 reads CASSPGGGGNIQYF. The CDR3 DNA reads TGTGCCAGTAGCCCCGGGGGGGGCGGAAACATTCAGTACTTC.

This clone is a singleton in its sample. The V gene is TRBV5-4, the J gene TRBJ1-2; tentative D call: TRBD1 (6 bases). CDR3 length: 13 residues. CDR1 is SGHNT and CDR2 is YYREEE in the germline V gene (reference sequence). V was cut by 4 bases and J by 4 bases, with 11 bases left in between. CDR3 protein: CASSAKQGYGYTF. DNA for the CDR3: TGTGCCAGCAGCGCGAAACAGGGCTATGGCTACACCTTC.

The chain employs TRBV5-5 and TRBJ1-5; TRBD1 matches at 7 bases. From germline, CDR1 is SGHKS and CDR2 YYEKEE (reference sequence). This CDR3 has 16 amino acids. V lost 4 bases, J lost 4 bases, and 11 bases stayed unmatched. CDR3 in DNA: TGTGCCAGCAGCGGAGGGGGCCCAGGGTGGAATCAGCCCCAGCATTTT. As protein: CASSGGGPGWNQPQHF.

The V call is TRBV10-3, the J call TRBJ2-1, with 9 bases lining up with TRBD1. This CDR3 comprises 15 residues. Unmatched junction bases numbered 10, after V lost 6 bases and J lost 7 bases. Germline V gene data show CDR1 as ENHRY and CDR2 as SYGVKD. The CDR3, as DNA: TGTGCCATCAGGCCCGGGACAGGGCGAAAGAATGAGCAGTTCTTC. Its protein product is CAIRPGTGRKNEQFF.

The chain joins TRBV28 to TRBJ2-1; 9 positions match TRBD2. The CDR3 contains 15 residues. The germline V gene encodes CDR1 MDHEN and CDR2 SYDVKM. Germline trimming cut 3 bases from V and 5 bases from J; bases unmatched to any gene: 5. CDR3 sequence reads: CASSFTLAGNNEQFF. CDR3 DNA sequence: TGTGCCAGCAGTTTTACGCTAGCGGGGAACAATGAGCAGTTCTTC.

V is TRBV3-1 (or the pseudogene TRBV3-2) and J is TRBJ1-1; 9 bases map to TRBD1. Trimming cost V 8 bases and J 5 bases; bases outside gene matches: 12. This CDR3 is built from 15 residues. Germline V lookup: CDR1 LGHDT, CDR2 YNNKEL (reference sequence). The DNA for the CDR3 is TGTGCCAGCGGACGACAGGGGGGTAGTTGGACTGAAGCTTTCTTT. As protein: CASGRQGGSWTEAFF.

This chain joins TRBV5-1 and TRBJ1-2; weak D call: TRBD1 (5 bases). Trimming took 4 bases from V and 8 from J, leaving 15 bases between them. CDR1 is SGHRS and CDR2 is YFSETQ in the germline V gene. The CDR3 length is 13 residues. The CDR3 reads CASSAGGLLGYTF. DNA of the CDR3: TGCGCCAGCAGCGCGGGGGGGTTATTGGGCTACACCTTC. Together with reference TRBV5-1 and TRBJ1-2, the CDR3 gives the full variable domain: KAGVTQTPRYLIKTRGQQVTLSCSPISGHRSVSWYQQTPGQGLQFLFEYFSETQRNKGNFPGRFSGRQFSNSRSEMNVSTLELGDSALYLCASSAGGLLGYTFGSGTRLTVV.

This clone was picked up one time. J is TRBJ2-7 and V is TRBV3-1 (or the pseudogene TRBV3-2); TRBD1 might be the D (6 bases). V was cut by 4 bases and J by 3 bases, with 10 bases left in between. This CDR3 region has 13 residues. The germline gives CDR1 LGHDT, CDR2 YNNKEL (reference sequence). The CDR3 reads CASSPGTSYEQYF. For the CDR3, the DNA is TGTGCCAGCAGCCCCGGGACAAGCTACGAGCAGTACTTC.

The rearrangement uses TRBV5-1 and TRBJ2-1; D perhaps matches TRBD2 (5 bases). Per germline, CDR1 SGHRS and CDR2 YFSETQ. The CDR3 is 15 residues long. The V end was cut by 4 bases, the J end by 3 bases, with 14 bases between. The CDR3 nucleotides read TGCGCCAGCAGCCCGGAACCCGGACTCTACAATGAGCAGTTCTTC. It specifies CASSPEPGLYNEQFF.

This chain joins TRBV29-1 and TRBJ1-2, with D perhaps TRBD1 (6 bases). Looked up from germline, CDR1 is SQVTM and CDR2 is ANQGSEA. This CDR3 region has 11 residues. V lost 2 bases, J lost 6 bases, and 7 bases lay in between. In DNA, the CDR3 is TGCAGCGTTGAATCAGGGGATGGCTACACCTTC. This translates into CSVESGDGYTF.

This clone was observed a handful of times. The chain is built from TRBV7-2 and TRBJ2-5, with 7 bases identical to TRBD1. The CDR3 contains 15 residues. Losses at the gene ends were 4 bases for V and 2 bases for J; bases not matched to a gene: 7. Germline CDR1 is SGHTA and CDR2 is FQGNSA. The CDR3 sequence is CASSYRDSRQETQYF. CDR3 bases: TGTGCCAGCAGCTACCGGGACAGCCGACAAGAGACCCAGTACTTC. The complete variable domain, with remaining parts taken from reference TRBV7-2 and TRBJ2-5, reads GAGVSQSPSNKVTEKGKDVELRCDPISGHTALYWYRQSLGQGLEFLIYFQGNSAPDKSGLPSDRFSAERTGGSVSTLTIQRTQQEDSAVYLCASSYRDSRQETQYFGPGTRLLVL.

Only a few counts were recorded for this clone. The gene calls are TRBV5-1 and TRBJ1-2; D is possibly TRBD1 (5 bases). The CDR3 is 14 residues long. Trimming left V 4 bases short and J 3 bases short, with 13 bases between. Germline V CDR1 and CDR2: SGHRS, YFSETQ. The CDR3 loop is CASSTSGTDYGYTF. The CDR3, as DNA: TGCGCCAGCAGCACCAGCGGGACGGACTATGGCTACACCTTC.

The chain employs TRBV7-2 and TRBJ2-3, with no clear D. Germline-derived CDR1 and CDR2 are SGHTA and FQGNSA. The ends were cut back, 1 base at V and 2 bases at J, with 7 bases in the middle. The CDR3 covers 14 residues. CDR3: CASSLVVDTDTQYF. CDR3 nucleotide sequence: TGTGCCAGCAGCTTAGTTGTAGACACAGATACGCAGTATTTT.

The gene calls are TRBV9 and TRBJ2-3; D unclear. Germline CDR1 is SGDLS and CDR2 is YYNGEE. V was pared by 3 bases and J by 9 bases, with 17 bases between. This CDR3 is built from 14 residues. The chain's CDR3 is CASSERPEGRTQYF. The CDR3 bases are TGTGCCAGCAGCGAGAGGCCCGAAGGTAGGACGCAGTATTTT.

This clone appeared a few times. The J gene is TRBJ1-6, the V gene TRBV6-1; TRBD1 might be the D (5 bases). The CDR3 totals 13 residues. Trimming removed 8 bases from V and 8 bases from J, with 13 bases in between. Germline lookup yields CDR1 MNHNS and CDR2 SASEGT. The CDR3 DNA sequence: TGTGCCAGCTCACAGTGGGGGGATTCACCCCTCCACTTT. Encoded protein: CASSQWGDSPLHF.

The chain uses TRBV12-5 and TRBJ2-2, with TRBD1 matching 10 bases. The length of the CDR3 is 17 residues. Germline assignment: CDR1 LGHNT and CDR2 FRNRAP. The trim removed 3 bases at V and 7 bases at J, leaving 11 bases unmatched. The CDR3 region is CASGFNAGQGGGGELFF. The CDR3 DNA sequence: TGTGCTAGTGGTTTTAACGCAGGACAGGGGGGTGGCGGGGAGCTGTTTTTT. The full variable domain, completed using reference TRBV12-5 and TRBJ2-2, is DARVTQTPRHKVTEMGQEVTMRCQPILGHNTVFWYRQTMMQGLELLAYFRNRAPLDDSGMPKDRFSAEMPDATLATLKIQPSEPRDSAVYFCASGFNAGQGGGGELFFGEGSRLTVL.

The genes are TRBV6-6 and TRBJ1-2, with TRBD1 identical over 8 bases. Germline V gene data show CDR1 as MNHNY and CDR2 as SVGAGI (reference sequence). The junction had 4 bases not matched to a gene; V was cut back by 6 bases and J by 4 bases. The CDR3 is 13 amino acids. CDR3 bases: TGTGCCAGCAGGGACAGGGATGTCTATGGCTACACCTTC. Protein sequence: CASRDRDVYGYTF.

The V call is TRBV27, the J call TRBJ2-7, with D tentatively TRBD2 (8 bases). Per germline, CDR1 MNHEY and CDR2 SMNVEV (reference sequence). Trimming stripped 4 bases from V and 2 bases from J, with 18 bases between. The CDR3 contains 16 residues. CDR3 region: CASSSPGGGQTYEQYF. The CDR3 DNA follows: TGTGCCAGCAGTTCCCCGGGAGGGGGACAGACCTACGAGCAGTACTTC.

The chain carries TRBV5-5 and TRBJ1-6; D unclear. Per the germline V gene, CDR1 is SGHKS and CDR2 is YYEKEE (reference sequence). This CDR3 has 17 amino acids. Trimming removed 3 bases from V and 7 bases from J, with 20 bases in between. Here the CDR3 DNA reads TGTGCCAGCAGCTCAGAACCTCATGGACTTGCGAATTCACCCCTCCACTTT. This codes for CASSSEPHGLANSPLHF.

The chain has TRBV11-2 and TRBJ2-1; 8 bases are shared with TRBD2. Losses at the gene ends were 1 base for V and 6 bases for J; bases not matched to a gene: 8. This CDR3 is built from 16 residues. CDR1 and CDR2 (germline): SGHAT, FQNNGV. The CDR3: CASSLVAGTLGNEQFF. Written as DNA, the CDR3 is TGTGCCAGCAGCTTAGTAGCGGGGACTTTGGGCAATGAGCAGTTCTTC.

The chain uses TRBV5-6 and TRBJ1-1; D not resolved. The CDR3 has 15 residues. The ends were cut back, 3 bases at V and 4 bases at J, with 16 bases in the middle. Germline V lookup: CDR1 SGHDT, CDR2 YYEEEE. The CDR3 spells CASSSNWVRGTEAFF. The CDR3 DNA sequence: TGTGCCAGCAGCTCCAACTGGGTCCGGGGCACTGAAGCTTTCTTT.